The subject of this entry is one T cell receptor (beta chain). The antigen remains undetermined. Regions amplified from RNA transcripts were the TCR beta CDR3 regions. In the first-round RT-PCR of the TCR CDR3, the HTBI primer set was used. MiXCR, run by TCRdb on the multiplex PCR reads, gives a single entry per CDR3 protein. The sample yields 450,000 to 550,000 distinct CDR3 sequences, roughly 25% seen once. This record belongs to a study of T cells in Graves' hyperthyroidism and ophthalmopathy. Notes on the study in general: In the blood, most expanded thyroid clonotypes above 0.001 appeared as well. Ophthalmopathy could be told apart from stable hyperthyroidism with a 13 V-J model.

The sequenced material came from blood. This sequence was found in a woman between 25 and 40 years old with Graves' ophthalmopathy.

The CDR3 region has the DNA TGTGCCAGCAGTGCCCGAACACTAGCGGGGCTCTCCTACGAGCAGTACTTC. Encoded protein: CASSARTLAGLSYEQYF. The chain employs TRBV6-1 and TRBJ2-7, with 10 bases fitting TRBD2. The V gene end was trimmed by 4 bases and the J gene end by 0 bases; junction bases not matched to a gene: 9. Germline V CDR1 and CDR2: MNHNS, SASEGT. The length of the CDR3 is 17 residues.